The 17 T cell receptor beta chains given below trace back to one sample, sequenced in a study of blood T cell repertoires in COVID-19. Libraries were prepared by immunoSEQ multiplex PCR; TCRdb keeps only in-frame clonotypes and omits some of them. This sample yields some 100,000 clones, of which more than 75% are seen a single time; 9% to 12% belongs to the top ten. Specimen: peripheral blood. The receptor set was obtained from a man aged 50 to 59 with acute or convalescent COVID-19.

V usage is TRBV5-1 and J usage is TRBJ2-2; D possibly corresponds to TRBD1 (7 bases). The CDR3 totals 15 residues. Between the trimmed V and J ends, which lost 0 bases and 4 bases, there was a span of 10 bases. Germline CDR1 SGHRS, CDR2 YFSETQ. CDR3: CASSLARGVTGELFF. The CDR3 bases are TGCGCCAGCAGCTTGGCCAGGGGGGTCACCGGGGAGCTGTTTTTT.

This chain connects TRBV19 to TRBJ2-1, with D perhaps matching TRBD2 (5 bases). The CDR3 length is 14 residues. Looked up from germline, CDR1 is LNHDA and CDR2 is SQIVND (reference sequence). Trimming cost V 5 bases and J 0 bases, with 8 bases left between them. The DNA for the CDR3 is TGTGCCAGTAGTTTCCGGGGCTCCTACAATGAGCAGTTCTTC. Translating gives CASSFRGSYNEQFF.

This clone was found once. V gene TRBV7-6 combines with J gene TRBJ2-5; 10 bases fit TRBD1. The CDR3 has 16 amino acids. V shed 5 bases and J 4 bases; nucleotides not matched to a gene: 10. CDR1 is SGHVS, CDR2 FNYEAQ, per germline. The CDR3 nucleotides are TGTGCCAGCAGCCCGAGACAGGGGGCGCGACGAGAGACCCAGTACTTC. It translates to CASSPRQGARRETQYF.

The CDR3, as DNA: TGCGCCAGCAGCTTGAGCCTTGACACCGGGGAGCTGTTTTTT. It translates to CASSLSLDTGELFF. The gene calls are TRBV5-1 and TRBJ2-2; D remains unclear. The CDR3 consists of 14 residues. The germline V gene has CDR1 SGHRS and CDR2 YFSETQ. The V end lost 1 base, the J end lost 3 bases, and 7 bases lay between the germline ends.

The chain combines TRBV10-3 with TRBJ2-1; 7 nucleotides line up with TRBD2. J gave up 4 bases and V 7 bases, and 7 bases lay outside the gene matches. The CDR3 loop spans 14 amino acids. Germline loops: CDR1 ENHRY, CDR2 SYGVKD. The CDR3 here is CAIKASGNYNEQFF. For the CDR3, the DNA is TGTGCCATCAAGGCCAGCGGGAATTACAATGAGCAGTTCTTC.

The chain employs TRBV10-1 and TRBJ1-1; 9 bases fit TRBD1. The length of the CDR3 is 12 residues. CDR1 WNHNN and CDR2 SYGVQD come from the germline V gene (reference sequence). The trim removed 7 bases at V and 6 bases at J, leaving 3 bases unmatched. The CDR3 nucleotides are TGCGCCAGCATGGGACAGGGCGCTGAAGCTTTCTTT. Its protein product is CASMGQGAEAFF.

The sample holds a few counts of this clone. The J gene is TRBJ1-1, the V gene TRBV4-1; the match to TRBD1 covers 7 bases. V shed 2 bases and J 1 base; nucleotides not matched to a gene: 4. Per germline, CDR1 MGHRA and CDR2 YSYEKL. There are 15 residues in the CDR3. The CDR3 spells CASSQRQGSNTEAFF. CDR3 sequence (DNA): TGCGCCAGCAGCCAACGACAGGGTTCGAACACTGAAGCTTTCTTT.

This chain links TRBV9 with TRBJ1-1; D call uncertain. With 0 bases removed from V and 6 bases from J, the gap between germline ends came to 18 bases. CDR3 length: 16 residues. Germline V lookup: CDR1 SGDLS, CDR2 YYNGEE. In DNA form, the CDR3 reads TGTGCCAGCAGCGTAGGGGAGGCCGGGGTCCAGTCTGAAGCTTTCTTT. Translating gives CASSVGEAGVQSEAFF.

The chain combines TRBV9 with TRBJ1-1; 9 nucleotides agree with TRBD1. Losses at the gene ends were 5 bases for V and 5 bases for J; bases not matched to a gene: 7. Germline-derived CDR1 and CDR2 are SGDLS and YYNGEE. This CDR3 has 14 residues. The CDR3 sequence: CASRGDREGTEAFF. The CDR3 bases are TGTGCCAGCAGAGGGGACAGGGAAGGGACTGAAGCTTTCTTT.

CDR3 in DNA: TGTGCCAGCAGTTCCCTGGCTGAGCAGTTCTTC. It yields the protein CASSSLAEQFF. The V call is TRBV6-6, the J call TRBJ2-1; D call uncertain. The V end lost 4 bases, the J end lost 9 bases, and 7 bases lay between the germline ends. Germline CDR1 reads MNHNY; CDR2 reads SVGAGI (reference sequence). The CDR3 runs to 11 residues.

The CDR3 loop reads CASSIGLAGNGELFF. The CDR3 nucleotides read TGTGCCAGCAGCATCGGACTAGCGGGAAACGGGGAGCTGTTTTTT. The chain is built from TRBV7-9 and TRBJ2-2; 12 positions agree with TRBD2. CDR1 is SEHNR and CDR2 is FQNEAQ in the germline V gene (reference sequence). The junction had 5 bases not matched to a gene; V was cut back by 5 bases and J by 7 bases. The CDR3 has 15 amino acids.

V is TRBV6-5 and J is TRBJ1-5; D possibly corresponds to TRBD1 (6 bases). The CDR3 has 15 residues. Trimming removed 6 bases at V and 3 bases at J, with 15 bases between. Germline CDR1 reads MNHEY; CDR2 reads SVGAGI. The CDR3 sequence is CASSLDRNLNQPQHF. In DNA, the CDR3 is TGTGCCAGCAGCCTAGACAGGAACCTCAATCAGCCCCAGCATTTT.

V and J are TRBV29-1 and TRBJ2-7, with TRBD2 matching over 9 bases. Germline CDR1 reads SQVTM; CDR2 reads ANQGSEA. The V gene end was trimmed by 1 base and the J gene end by 2 bases; junction bases not matched to a gene: 6. This CDR3 contains 15 residues. The CDR3 sequence: CSVEAWASGTYEQYF. CDR3 nucleotides: TGCAGCGTTGAAGCTTGGGCTAGCGGGACCTACGAGCAGTACTTC.

This chain joins TRBV21-1 and TRBJ1-5; the listed D gene, TRBD1, was not tested against the DNA. TRBV21-1 is classified as a pseudogene. The CDR3 spans 15 residues. The CDR3 sequence: CASSKDKAGGQPQHF. The DNA for the CDR3 is TGTGCCAGCAGCAAAGATAAGGCAGGGGGTCAGCCCCAGCATTTT.

J is TRBJ2-4 and V is TRBV28; 7 nucleotides agree with TRBD1. The CDR3 consists of 14 residues. The ends lost 7 bases at V and 6 bases at J; junction bases unmatched: 9. The germline CDR1 and CDR2 sequences are MDHEN and SYDVKM. CDR3 protein: CASKLPGQLNIQYF. The CDR3 DNA is TGTGCCAGCAAGCTCCCGGGACAGCTAAACATTCAGTACTTC. The whole variable domain, remainder taken from reference TRBV28 and TRBJ2-4, is DVKVTQSSRYLVKRTGEKVFLECVQDMDHENMFWYRQDPGLGLRLIYFSYDVKMKEKGDIPEGYSVSREKKERFSLILESASTNQTSMYLCASKLPGQLNIQYFGAGTRLSVL.

This clone was observed a single time. The chain uses TRBV27 and TRBJ2-1; the D is unclear. Germline V gene lookup returns CDR1 MNHEY and CDR2 SMNVEV (reference sequence). Trimming took 5 bases from V and 10 from J, leaving 9 bases between them. The CDR3 consists of 11 residues. The chain's CDR3 is CASSLRSEQFF. The CDR3, as DNA: TGTGCCAGCAGTCTCCGGTCCGAGCAGTTCTTC.

This chain connects TRBV7-3 to TRBJ2-1; 7 bases align to TRBD2. Germline V CDR1 and CDR2: SGHTA, FQGTGA. The ends lost 2 bases at V and 9 bases at J; junction bases unmatched: 7. CDR3 length: 14 residues. The CDR3 loop is CASSLGSSGREQFF. The DNA of the CDR3 is TGTGCCAGCAGCTTAGGGAGTAGCGGGCGTGAGCAGTTCTTC.